This T cell receptor (beta chain) is from a study of beta chain features in type 1 diabetes. Findings and limits, study-wide: TCRB CDR3 length was moderately but significantly reduced in all four CD4+ subsets of Type 1 diabetes patients. The naive, central memory and Treg TCRB repertoires showed an apparent similarity that was greater among patients than among healthy donors.

Markers CD45RO/CCR7/CD25/CD127/CD95/CD27 served to sort CD4+ naive, central memory, regulatory and stem cell-like memory cells. The CDR3 length is 13 residues. V trimming: 8 bases; J trimming: 7 bases; junction bases outside the gene matches: 6. The germline CDR1 and CDR2 sequences are SNHLY and FYNNEI. Expressed TCRB transcripts were sequenced after all isolated RNA was converted to cDNA. Samples of naive, central memory and regulatory T cells yielded a mean of about 3.57 million reads. Data came from immunoSEQ multiplex PCR; TCRdb stores just in-frame clones and leaves some out. Here the sample spans approximately 240,000 clones, around 16% being singletons. In this sample, this clone turned up a few times. Its antigen is as yet unknown.

This sequence originates from a man aged 25 to 45 with type 1 diabetes. Source material: naive CD4+ T cells from blood. The chain links TRBV2 to TRBJ1-4, with 8 bases fitting TRBD1. This CDR3 reads CASAGQGGEKLFF. The CDR3 region has the DNA TGTGCCAGCGCCGGACAGGGAGGTGAAAAACTGTTTTTT.